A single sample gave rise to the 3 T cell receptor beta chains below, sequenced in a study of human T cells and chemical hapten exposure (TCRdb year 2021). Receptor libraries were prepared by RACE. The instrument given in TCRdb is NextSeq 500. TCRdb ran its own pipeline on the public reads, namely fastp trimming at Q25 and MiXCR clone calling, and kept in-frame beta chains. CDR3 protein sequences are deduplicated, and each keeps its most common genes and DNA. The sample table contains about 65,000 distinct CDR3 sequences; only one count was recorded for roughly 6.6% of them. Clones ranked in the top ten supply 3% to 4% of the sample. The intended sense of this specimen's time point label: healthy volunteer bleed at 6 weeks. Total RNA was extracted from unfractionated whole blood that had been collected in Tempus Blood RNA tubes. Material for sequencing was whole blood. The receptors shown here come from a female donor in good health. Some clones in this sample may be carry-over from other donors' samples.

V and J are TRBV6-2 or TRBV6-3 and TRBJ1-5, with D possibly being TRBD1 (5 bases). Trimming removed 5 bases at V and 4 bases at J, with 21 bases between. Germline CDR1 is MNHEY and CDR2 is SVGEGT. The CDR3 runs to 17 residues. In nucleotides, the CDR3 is TGTGCCAGCAGTCGAGACGGGACCCTAAAAAAGAATCAGCCCCAGCATTTT. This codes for CASSRDGTLKKNQPQHF.

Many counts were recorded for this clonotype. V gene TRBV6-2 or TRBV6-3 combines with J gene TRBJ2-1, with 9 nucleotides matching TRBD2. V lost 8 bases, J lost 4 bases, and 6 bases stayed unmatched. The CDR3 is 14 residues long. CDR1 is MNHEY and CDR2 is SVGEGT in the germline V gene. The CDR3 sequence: CASGEAGGYNEQFF. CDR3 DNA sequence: TGTGCCAGCGGGGAAGCGGGAGGTTACAATGAGCAGTTCTTC.

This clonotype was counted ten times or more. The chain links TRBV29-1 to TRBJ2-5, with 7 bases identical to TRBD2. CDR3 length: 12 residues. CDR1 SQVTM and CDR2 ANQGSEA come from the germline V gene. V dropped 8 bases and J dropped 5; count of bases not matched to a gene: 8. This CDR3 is CSLRTRRETQYF. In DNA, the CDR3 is TGCAGCTTAAGGACTAGGAGGGAGACCCAGTACTTC.